This section outlines one TCR beta chain sequence together with its context. The data are from a study of blood T cell repertoires in COVID-19. Produced via immunoSEQ multiplex PCR; TCRdb's table is partial and in-frame only. The sample consists of around 140,000 clones, more than 75% of them appearing once. The TCR was taken from a human donor with acute or convalescent COVID-19. The donor label of this sample is uncertain. Sequencing was done on a sample of peripheral blood.

The CDR3 DNA sequence: TGTGCCACCAGCAGACGCGTCAACACCGGGGAGCTGTTTTTT. It codes for CATSRRVNTGELFF. The V and J genes are TRBV15 and TRBJ2-2, with unresolved D. V was clipped by 2 bases and J by 2 bases, with 6 bases between them. The CDR3 is made up of 14 amino acids. Germline V CDR1 and CDR2: LNHNV, YYDKDF (reference sequence). Combining the CDR3 with reference TRBV15 and TRBJ2-2 gives the whole variable domain DAMVIQNPRYQVTQFGKPVTLSCSQTLNHNVMYWYQQKSSQAPKLLFHYYDKDFNNEADTPDNFQSRRPNTSFCFLDIRSPGLGDTAMYLCATSRRVNTGELFFGEGSRLTVL.